This T cell receptor beta chain was obtained from a study of graft-versus-host responses after intestinal transplantation. In the study overall: Each recipient received anti-thymocyte globulin induction, then tacrolimus and steroids for 2 to 3 years.

The CDR3 is 14 residues long. Germline lookup yields CDR1 SGHDT and CDR2 YYEEEE. Trimming stripped 1 base from V and 10 bases from J, with 15 bases between. As to this clone: What it recognizes is unknown.

Produced via immunoSEQ multiplex PCR; TCRdb's table is partial and in-frame only. The sample has 24,000 or so clones, around 80% seen once. Whole-study findings and limits: Within allografts, high graft-versus-host to host-versus-graft clonal ratios were seen among patients with graft-donor T cell macrochimerism. GvH clones detected in recipient marrow included some appearing first in ileum or blood. Peak circulating GvH clone levels were associated with early post-transplant HvG declines.

This sequence originates from a human donor who was the organ donor for an intestinal transplant. The sample consisted of unstimulated CD8+ T cells sorted from spleen or lymph node cells, taken before transplant. The chain couples TRBV5-6 to TRBJ2-1; D might be TRBD2 (6 bases). Written as DNA, the CDR3 is TGTGCCAGCAGCTTGACAGCGGGTGAACCCGAGCAGTTCTTC. The encoded protein is CASSLTAGEPEQFF.